This T cell receptor beta chain originates from a study of OX40 agonist ivuxolimab in advanced cancers. Study-wide results and limits: What antigens the expanded peripheral T cells recognized was never established. Some nonresponders also had low normalized T-cell clonal expansion. Circulating CD4+ and CD8+ T cells showed clonal expansion by week 6 at 0.1 to 3.0 mg/kg.

Germline V gene lookup returns CDR1 SGHAT and CDR2 FQNNGV. The CDR3 consists of 15 residues. V shed 8 bases and J shed 2 bases, with 19 bases lying between them. Data came from immunoSEQ multiplex PCR; TCRdb stores just in-frame clones and leaves some out. The table records 65,000 to 100,000 clones, 90% to 95% of them present only once. This clone appeared once. The antigen remains undetermined. The TCR was taken from an adult with an advanced solid tumor such as melanoma, head and neck, liver or kidney cancer. This rearrangement joins TRBV11-2 to TRBJ2-7, with TRBD1 as a possible D gene (5 bases). This sample comprised CD4+ or CD8+ T cells sorted from blood, obtained in a trial of the OX40 agonist ivuxolimab. The chain's CDR3 is CASGPGSETPYEQYF. In DNA, the CDR3 is TGTGCCAGCGGCCCAGGGTCCGAGACCCCCTACGAGCAGTACTTC.